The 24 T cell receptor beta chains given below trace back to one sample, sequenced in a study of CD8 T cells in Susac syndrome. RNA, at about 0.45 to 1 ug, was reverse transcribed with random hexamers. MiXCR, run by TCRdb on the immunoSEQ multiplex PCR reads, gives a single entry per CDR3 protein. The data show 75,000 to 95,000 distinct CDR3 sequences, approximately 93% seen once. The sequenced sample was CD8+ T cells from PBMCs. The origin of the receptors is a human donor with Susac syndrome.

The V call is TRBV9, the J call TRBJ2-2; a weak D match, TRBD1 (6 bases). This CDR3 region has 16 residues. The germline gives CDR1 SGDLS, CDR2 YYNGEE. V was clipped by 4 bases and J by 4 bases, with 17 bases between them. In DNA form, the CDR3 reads TGTGCCAGCAGCTCAGGGGTGGGAGACTTCACCGGGGAGCTGTTTTTT. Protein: CASSSGVGDFTGELFF.

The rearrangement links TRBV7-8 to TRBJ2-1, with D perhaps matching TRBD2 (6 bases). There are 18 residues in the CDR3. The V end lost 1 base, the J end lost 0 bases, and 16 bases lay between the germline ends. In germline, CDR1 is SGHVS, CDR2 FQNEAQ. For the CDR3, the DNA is TGTGCCAGCAGCTTAGGGAGGGCGGTTCACAGCTCCTACAATGAGCAGTTCTTC. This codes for CASSLGRAVHSSYNEQFF.

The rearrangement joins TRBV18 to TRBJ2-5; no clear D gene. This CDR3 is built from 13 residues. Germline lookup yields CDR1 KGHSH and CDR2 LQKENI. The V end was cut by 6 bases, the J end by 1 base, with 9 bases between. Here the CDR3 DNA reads TGTGCCAGCTCCTCCTCCCTCCAAGAGACCCAGTACTTC. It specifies CASSSSLQETQYF.

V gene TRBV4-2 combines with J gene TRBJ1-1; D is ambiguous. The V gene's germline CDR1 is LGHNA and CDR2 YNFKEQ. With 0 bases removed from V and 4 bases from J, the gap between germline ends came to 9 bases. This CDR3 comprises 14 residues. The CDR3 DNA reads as TGTGCCAGCAGCCAAGATAGCGTAGGCACTGAAGCTTTCTTT. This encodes CASSQDSVGTEAFF.

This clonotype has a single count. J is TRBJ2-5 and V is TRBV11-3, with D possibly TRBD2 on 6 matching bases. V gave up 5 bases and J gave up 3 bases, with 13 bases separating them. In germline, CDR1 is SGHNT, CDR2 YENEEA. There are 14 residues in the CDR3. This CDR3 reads CASSQGRREETQYF. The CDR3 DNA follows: TGTGCCAGCAGCCAAGGGAGGCGGGAAGAGACCCAGTACTTC.

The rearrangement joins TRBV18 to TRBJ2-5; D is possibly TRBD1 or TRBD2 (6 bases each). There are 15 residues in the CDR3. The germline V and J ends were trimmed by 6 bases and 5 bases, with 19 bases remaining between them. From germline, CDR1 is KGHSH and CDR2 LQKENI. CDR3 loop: CASSRLGGRMETQYF. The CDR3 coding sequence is TGTGCCAGCTCTCGACTTGGGGGGCGGATGGAGACCCAGTACTTC.

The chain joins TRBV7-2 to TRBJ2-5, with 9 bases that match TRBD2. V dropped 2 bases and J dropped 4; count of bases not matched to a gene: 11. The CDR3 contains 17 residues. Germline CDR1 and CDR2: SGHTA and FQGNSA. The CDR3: CASSLRLAGIVGETQYF. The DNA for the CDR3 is TGTGCCAGCAGCTTACGGCTAGCGGGGATCGTAGGAGAGACCCAGTACTTC. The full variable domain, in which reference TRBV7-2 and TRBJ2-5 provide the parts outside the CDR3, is GAGVSQSPSNKVTEKGKDVELRCDPISGHTALYWYRQSLGQGLEFLIYFQGNSAPDKSGLPSDRFSAERTGGSVSTLTIQRTQQEDSAVYLCASSLRLAGIVGETQYFGPGTRLLVL.

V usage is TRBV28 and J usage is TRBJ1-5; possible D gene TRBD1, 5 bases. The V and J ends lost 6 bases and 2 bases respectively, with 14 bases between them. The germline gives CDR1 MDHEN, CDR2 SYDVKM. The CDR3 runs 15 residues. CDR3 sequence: CASSTSGQGNQPQHF. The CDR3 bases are TGTGCCAGCAGCACATCGGGGCAAGGCAATCAGCCCCAGCATTTT.

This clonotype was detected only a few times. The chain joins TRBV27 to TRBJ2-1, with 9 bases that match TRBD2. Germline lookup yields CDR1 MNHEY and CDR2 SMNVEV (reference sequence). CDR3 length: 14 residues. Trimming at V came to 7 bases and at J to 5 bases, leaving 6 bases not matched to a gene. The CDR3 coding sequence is TGTGCCAGCACCCTAGCGGGGAAAAACAATGAGCAGTTCTTC. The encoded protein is CASTLAGKNNEQFF.

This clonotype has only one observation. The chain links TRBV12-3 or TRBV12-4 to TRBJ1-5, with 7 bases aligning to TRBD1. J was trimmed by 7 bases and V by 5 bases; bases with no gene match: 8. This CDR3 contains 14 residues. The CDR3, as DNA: TGTGCCAGCAGTCCAGACAGGGTTTTGCAGCCCCAGCATTTT. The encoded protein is CASSPDRVLQPQHF.

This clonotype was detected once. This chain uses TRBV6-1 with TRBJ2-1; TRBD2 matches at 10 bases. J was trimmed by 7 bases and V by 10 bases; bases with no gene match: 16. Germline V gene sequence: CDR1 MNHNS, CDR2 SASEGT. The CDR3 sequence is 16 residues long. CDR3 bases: TGTGCCATCGGAGGGGCTAGCGGGAGTGGAAAGAATGAGCAGTTCTTC. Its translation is CAIGGASGSGKNEQFF.

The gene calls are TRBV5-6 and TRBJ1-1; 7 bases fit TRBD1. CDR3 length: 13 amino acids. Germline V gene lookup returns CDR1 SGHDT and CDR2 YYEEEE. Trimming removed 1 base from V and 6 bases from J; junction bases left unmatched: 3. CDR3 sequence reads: CASSLWQGAEAFF. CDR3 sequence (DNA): TGTGCCAGCAGCTTGTGGCAGGGGGCTGAAGCTTTCTTT.

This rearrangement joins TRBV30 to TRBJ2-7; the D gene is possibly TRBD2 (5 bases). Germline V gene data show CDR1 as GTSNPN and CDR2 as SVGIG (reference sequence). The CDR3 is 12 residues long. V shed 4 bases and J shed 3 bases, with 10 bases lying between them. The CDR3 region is CAWTNGGYEQYF. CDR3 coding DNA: TGTGCCTGGACCAACGGAGGCTACGAGCAGTACTTC.

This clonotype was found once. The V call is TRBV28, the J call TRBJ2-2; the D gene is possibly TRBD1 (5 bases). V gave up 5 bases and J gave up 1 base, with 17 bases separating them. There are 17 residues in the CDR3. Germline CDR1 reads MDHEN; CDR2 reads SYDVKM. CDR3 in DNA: TGTGCCAGCAGTGTCTCAATCTTTACAGGGAACACCGGGGAGCTGTTTTTT. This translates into CASSVSIFTGNTGELFF.

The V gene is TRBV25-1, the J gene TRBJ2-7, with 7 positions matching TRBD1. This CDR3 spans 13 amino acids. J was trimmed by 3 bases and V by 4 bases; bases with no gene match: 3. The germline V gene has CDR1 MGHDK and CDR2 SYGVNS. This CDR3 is CASSGTGYYEQYF. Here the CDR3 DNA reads TGTGCCAGCAGTGGGACAGGATACTACGAGCAGTACTTC.

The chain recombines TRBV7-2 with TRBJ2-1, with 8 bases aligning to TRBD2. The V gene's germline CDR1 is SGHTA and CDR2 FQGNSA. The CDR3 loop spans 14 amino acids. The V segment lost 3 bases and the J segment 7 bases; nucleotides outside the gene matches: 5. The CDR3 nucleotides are TGTGCCAGCAGCTTTAGCGGGGTGGGTAATGAGCAGTTCTTC. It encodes CASSFSGVGNEQFF.

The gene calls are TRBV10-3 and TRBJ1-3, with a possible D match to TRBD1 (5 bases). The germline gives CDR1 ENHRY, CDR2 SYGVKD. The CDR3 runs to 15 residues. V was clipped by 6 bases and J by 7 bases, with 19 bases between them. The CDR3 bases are TGTGCCATCAGCCCCGGGACTCTTCCCGCTAACACCATATATTTT. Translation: CAISPGTLPANTIYF.

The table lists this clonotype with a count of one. CDR3 coding DNA: TGTGCCAGCAGCTTAGGGTTTGGCAGGGCGAAGAATTCACCCCTCCACTTT. Residues: CASSLGFGRAKNSPLHF. V and J are TRBV7-2 and TRBJ1-6; a possible D gene is TRBD1 (5 bases). With 1 base removed from V and 7 bases from J, the gap between germline ends came to 17 bases. The CDR3 has 17 residues. CDR1 is SGHTA and CDR2 is FQGNSA in the germline V gene.

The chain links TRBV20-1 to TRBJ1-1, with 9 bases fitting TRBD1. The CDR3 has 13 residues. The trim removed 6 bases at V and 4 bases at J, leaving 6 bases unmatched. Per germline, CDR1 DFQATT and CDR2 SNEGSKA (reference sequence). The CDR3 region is CSAPRQGGTEAFF. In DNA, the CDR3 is TGCAGTGCCCCTAGACAGGGGGGCACTGAAGCTTTCTTT.

Here the CDR3 reads CATSSRTFVQQYF. In nucleotides, the CDR3 is TGTGCCACCAGCAGCAGGACTTTCGTACAGCAGTACTTC. V and J are TRBV15 and TRBJ2-7, with a tentative D call TRBD2 (5 bases). Germline V gene lookup returns CDR1 LNHNV and CDR2 YYDKDF (reference sequence). Trimming cost V 3 bases and J 8 bases, with 14 bases left between them. The CDR3 contains 13 residues.

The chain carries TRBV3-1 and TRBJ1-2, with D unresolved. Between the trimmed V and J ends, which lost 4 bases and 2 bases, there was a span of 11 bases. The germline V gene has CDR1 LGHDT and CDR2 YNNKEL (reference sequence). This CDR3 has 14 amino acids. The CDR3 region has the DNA TGTGCCAGCAGCCGGGGTGGAACCAACTATGGCTACACCTTC. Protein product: CASSRGGTNYGYTF. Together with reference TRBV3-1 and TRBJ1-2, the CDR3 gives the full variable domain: DTAVSQTPKYLVTQMGNDKSIKCEQNLGHDTMYWYKQDSKKFLKIMFSYNNKELIINETVPNRFSPKSPDKAHLNLHINSLELGDSAVYFCASSRGGTNYGYTFGSGTRLTVV.

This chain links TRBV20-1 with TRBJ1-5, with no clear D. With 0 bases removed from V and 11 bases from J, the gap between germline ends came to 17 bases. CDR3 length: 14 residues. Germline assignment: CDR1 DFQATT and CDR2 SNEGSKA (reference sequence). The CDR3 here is CSARDWTPYMTQHF. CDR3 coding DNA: TGCAGTGCTAGAGACTGGACCCCGTACATGACCCAGCATTTT.

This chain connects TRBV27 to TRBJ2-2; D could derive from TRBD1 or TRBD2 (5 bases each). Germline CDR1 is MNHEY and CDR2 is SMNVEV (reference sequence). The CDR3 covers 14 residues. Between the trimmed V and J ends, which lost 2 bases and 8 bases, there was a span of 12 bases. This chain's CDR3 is CASSLTGAVGELFF. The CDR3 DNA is TGTGCCAGCAGTTTAACCGGGGCCGTAGGGGAGCTGTTTTTT.

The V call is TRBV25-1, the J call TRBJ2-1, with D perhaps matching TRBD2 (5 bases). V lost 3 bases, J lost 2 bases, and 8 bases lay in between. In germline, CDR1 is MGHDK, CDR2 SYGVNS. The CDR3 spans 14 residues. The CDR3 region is CASSDPAAYNEQFF. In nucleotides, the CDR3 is TGTGCCAGCAGTGACCCAGCGGCCTACAATGAGCAGTTCTTC.